The clone carrying this TCR beta chain was seen only a few times. Its matching antigen is unknown. The sample belongs to a study of T-cell memory formation after mild COVID-19. Study-level results: Among CD4+ contracting clones, most were CM and EM, and CD8+ ones EMRA. Researchers could not confirm that second-wave clones peaking on day 37 targeted SARS-CoV-2.

CDR1 and CDR2 from the germline V gene are SEHNR and FQNEAQ (reference sequence). V lost 1 base and J 6 bases, leaving 9 bases between the germline ends. The CDR3 is 13 amino acids. Amplification by 5'RACE using constant-segment primers produced TCR alpha and TCR beta cDNA libraries that carried sample barcodes and UMIs. TCRdb called the 5' RACE reads again in MiXCR, with one record for every CDR3 protein. The table has some 150,000 distinct CDR3 sequences, about 14% seen once. The clonotype was recovered from an adult woman who had mild COVID-19 (a few samples of this study predate the infection). Cell type and time point are not known. Sequenced material: PBMCs or a T cell subset sorted from them (not recorded which). The chain joins TRBV7-9 to TRBJ1-1, with D tentatively TRBD1 (5 bases). CDR3 sequence: CASSLDRDAEAFF. The CDR3, as DNA: TGTGCCAGCAGCTTAGACCGGGACGCTGAAGCTTTCTTT.